Here is one T cell receptor (beta chain) with its context. The CDR3 has 14 amino acids. V lost 1 base and J lost 7, with 12 bases in between. Germline V gene lookup returns CDR1 SGHKS and CDR2 YYEKEE (reference sequence). Assay used: immunoSEQ multiplex PCR; TCRdb lists only in-frame clones, some missing. The sample has 180,000 or so clones, over 80% seen once. This sample is part of a study of blood T cell repertoires in COVID-19. Turning to the study itself: Samples came from the United States, Italy and Spain, spanning acute and convalescent COVID-19. Sources were T cells, B-cell-depleted T cells, or PBMCs; the material itself was cDNA or gDNA.

Followed longitudinally, the Seattle patients had been enrolled during active infection. Material for sequencing was peripheral blood. The genes are TRBV5-5 and TRBJ2-1; D is uncertain. This sequence originates from a woman aged 40 to 50 with COVID-19, enrolled during active disease. CDR3 in DNA: TGTGCCAGCAGCTTGTTGGTAGCTGGGAATGAGCAGTTCTTC. Translation: CASSLLVAGNEQFF.